This entry lists 5 T cell receptor beta chains sequenced from one sample in a study of shared clonotypes between healthy human individuals. Here immunoSEQ multiplex PCR was the method, and the copy in TCRdb shows in-frame clones only, minus some. The top ten clones hold around 0.066% of a sample with approximately 530,000 clones, 90% to 97% of them seen once. Sequences were obtained from naive CD4+ T cells sorted from blood. Subset defined: CD45RA+ positively selected. The receptors were gathered from a woman aged 25-40 years in good health.

The chain carries TRBV2 and TRBJ2-4; possibly TRBD1 for D (5 bases). Trimming pared 9 bases from V and 4 bases from J, leaving 13 bases between. The CDR3 has 13 residues. In germline, CDR1 is SNHLY, CDR2 FYNNEI. In nucleotides, the CDR3 is TGTGCCAGTATAGACAGTTTTAAAAACATTCAGTACTTC. Translating gives CASIDSFKNIQYF.

The rearrangement joins TRBV6-7 to TRBJ1-5; a possible D gene is TRBD1 (5 bases). TRBV6-7 is identified as an open reading frame with a role that is uncertain. The V end was cut by 6 bases, the J end by 4 bases, with 22 bases between. There are 17 residues in the CDR3. In nucleotides, the CDR3 is TGTGCCAGCAGAAAACTAGGACCTCGCGGGGGGAATCAGCCCCAGCATTTT. Translated, it gives CASRKLGPRGGNQPQHF.

The chain employs TRBV6-5 and TRBJ2-7, with 7 bases matching TRBD2. The junction had 11 bases not matched to a gene; V was cut back by 6 bases and J by 3 bases. In germline, CDR1 is MNHEY, CDR2 SVGAGI. The CDR3 has 15 residues. CDR3 loop: CASRRERGGIYEQYF. In DNA form, the CDR3 reads TGTGCCAGCAGGAGGGAGCGGGGAGGGATCTACGAGCAGTACTTC.

The chain is built from TRBV25-1 and TRBJ2-7, with 7 bases identical to TRBD2. Germline V gene lookup returns CDR1 MGHDK and CDR2 SYGVNS. There are 14 residues in the CDR3. Germline trimming cut 3 bases from V and 0 bases from J; bases unmatched to any gene: 2. The CDR3 sequence is CASSDWGGSYEQYF. For the CDR3, the DNA is TGTGCCAGCAGTGATTGGGGGGGCTCCTACGAGCAGTACTTC.

This clone occurred a few times. The chain couples TRBV28 to TRBJ1-2; 8 bases match TRBD1. Losses at the gene ends were 6 bases for V and 4 bases for J; bases not matched to a gene: 4. The germline V gene has CDR1 MDHEN and CDR2 SYDVKM. The CDR3 covers 13 residues. CDR3 residues: CASRDRAAYGYTF. In DNA form, the CDR3 reads TGTGCCAGCAGGGACAGGGCTGCCTATGGCTACACCTTC.